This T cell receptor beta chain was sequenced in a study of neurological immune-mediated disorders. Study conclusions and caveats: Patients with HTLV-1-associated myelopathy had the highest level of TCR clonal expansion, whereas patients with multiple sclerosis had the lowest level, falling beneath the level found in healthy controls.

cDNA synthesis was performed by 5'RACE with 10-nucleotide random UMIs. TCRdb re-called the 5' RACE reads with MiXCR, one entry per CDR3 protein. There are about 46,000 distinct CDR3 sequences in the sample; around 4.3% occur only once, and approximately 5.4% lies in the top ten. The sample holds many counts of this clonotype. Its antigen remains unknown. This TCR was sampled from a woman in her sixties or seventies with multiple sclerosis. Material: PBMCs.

The DNA for the CDR3 is TGCGCCAGCAGCCTTAGCGGGATTTACACAGATACGCAGTATTTT. It specifies CASSLSGIYTDTQYF. The chain carries TRBV5-1 and TRBJ2-3, with 8 bases identical to TRBD2. This CDR3 has 15 amino acids. Germline V gene sequence: CDR1 SGHRS, CDR2 YFSETQ. V shed 4 bases, J shed 2 bases, and the junction held 6 bases outside the gene matches.